This TCR beta chain was profiled in a study of blood T cell repertoires in COVID-19 (dated by TCRdb to 2018 to 2020). Turning to the overall study: Collaborator samples came from the United States, Italy and Spain and covered acute and convalescent phases of COVID-19. The material from the prospective study consisted of cDNA or gDNA derived from T cells, B-cell-depleted T cells, or PBMCs. HLA class I and class II types, where available, came from metadata supplied by the sample provider rather than from assay-based typing. Deeply sampled blood TCRbeta repertoires from subjects exposed to, actively infected with, or recovered from COVID-19 were included in the dataset. Samples came from the ongoing ImmuneRACE study (first 160 participants) plus 1,254 subjects from 6 global collaborators. The repertoires were released in a freely available public database intended as a resource for research on the immune response to SARS-CoV-2. A de-identified subject ID, COVID-19 status, age in years and sex were almost always included in the sample metadata. Overall study results and their limits: The amount of clinical and demographic metadata varied by source and participant and was provided uncurated.

TCRbeta CDR3 regions were amplified from genomic DNA by means of the immunoSEQ Assay, a bias-controlled multiplex PCR. Per the source publication's procedure: Nucleated cell counts per sample were estimated from amplification of reference gene primers within the assay. Sequence reads were collapsed and filtered to measure the absolute abundance of every unique TCRbeta CDR3 rearrangement. For each sample, productive Simpson clonality was calculated by taking the square root of Simpson's diversity index across productive rearrangements. The clones in this table, taken by TCRdb from immuneACCESS, are in-frame only. Not every clone is retained; where verified, under half of the shortfall comes from an unresolved V gene, and the cause of the rest is unknown. For V, J and clone size, that table is used; D and trimming come from the DNA. The sample has about 64,000 clones on record, 80% to 85% of them singletons. The leading ten clones occupy roughly 12% of the sample.

Cut back by 5 bases and 0 bases, the V and J ends lie 7 bases apart. According to the germline V gene, CDR1 reads SGHTA and CDR2 reads FQGNSA. The CDR3 numbers 13 residues from cysteine through phenylalanine. Of all the DNA, just the CDR3 is kept, 39 bases in frame from base 1. Each collaborating institution followed its own protocols to collect whole blood in K2EDTA tubes. For TCRbeta analysis, collaborators shipped samples in one of three forms: frozen whole blood, isolated PBMCs, or DNA extracted from either of those sample types. In regard to this clone: There is no known antigen for this receptor. No much larger clonotype is one base removed from it; base qualities were not supplied.

The chain uses TRBV7-2 and TRBJ1-1; the D segment cannot be called with confidence. Sequenced: peripheral blood. This receptor was obtained from a human donor in a cohort sampled during active COVID-19. The sequence in DNA is TGTGCCAGCAGCCCGGGGTTGAACACTGAAGCTTTCTTT. Its protein reads: CASSPGLNTEAFF.